The 27 T cell receptor beta chains listed next were all sequenced from one sample in a study of T cells in women clearing cervical HPV infection. Assay: immunoSEQ multiplex PCR; the TCRdb copy retains only in-frame clones and omits some. The sample includes about 39,000 clones. The material sequenced was blood buffy coat. The receptors here all came from a woman aged 18 to 75 with a cervical HPV16 infection that either progressed to CIN3+ or cleared (not recorded which).

As to this clone: The CDR3 extends 3 residues past the end of the read, so its final part is completed from the germline J gene. The rearrangement links TRBV19 to TRBJ2-2, with 8 bases fitting TRBD2. The V gene end was trimmed by 4 bases and the J gene end by 3 bases; junction bases not matched to a gene: 10. The CDR3 loop spans 17 amino acids. Germline CDR1 and CDR2: LNHDA and SQIVND (reference sequence). Incomplete CDR3 DNA: TGTGCCAGTAGTAGGGGAGGGACTAGGAGGGACACCGGGGAG. Protein product: CASSRGGTRRDTGE. The entire CDR3 sequence reads CASSRGGTRRDTGELFF.

For this clone: The CDR3 end is not reached by the read, which stops 3 residues before it; the germline J gene fills it in. This chain uses TRBV6-1 with TRBJ1-5; a weak D match, TRBD1 (6 bases). From germline, CDR1 is MNHNS and CDR2 SASEGT. CDR3 length: 15 residues. V was cut by 1 base and J by 6 bases, with 13 bases left in between. The part of the CDR3 DNA that was read is TGTGCCAGCAGTGAAGTAGGGGGGGCGGGTCAGCCC. Its translation: CASSEVGGAGQP. The full CDR3 sequence reads CASSEVGGAGQPQHF.

About this clone: The sequence runs out 3 residues before the end of the CDR3; the remainder is reconstructed from the germline J gene. The rearrangement uses TRBV20-1 and TRBJ2-7; TRBD1 might be the D (5 bases). Looked up from germline, CDR1 is DFQATT and CDR2 is SNEGSKA (reference sequence). V was trimmed by 1 base and J by 4 bases, leaving 14 bases between them. The CDR3 extends over 14 amino acids. The CDR3 is CSARASGASYEQYF. The CDR3 bases that were read are TGCAGTGCTAGAGCCTCTGGGGCCAGTTACGAG.

With regard to this clone: The read comes to an end 3 residues before the CDR3 does, leaving the germline J gene to fill in the end. The chain employs TRBV19 and TRBJ1-2; D is undetermined. The length of the CDR3 is 14 residues. CDR1 and CDR2 (germline): LNHDA, SQIVND (reference sequence). Incomplete CDR3 DNA: TGTGCCAGTAGTATATACGGTAAAGCCAATGAC. Translation: CASSIYGKAND. The whole CDR3 protein reads CASSIYGKANDYTF.

Of note for this clone: Coverage ceases 3 residues before the CDR3 finishes, and the germline J gene fills in the end. The chain links TRBV11-3 to TRBJ2-3; no clear D gene. The CDR3 spans 15 residues. Germline loops: CDR1 SGHNT, CDR2 YENEEA. The V and J ends lost 5 bases and 7 bases respectively, with 19 bases between them. Incomplete CDR3 DNA: TGTGCCAGCAGCCCCCCGGCGGTTGGAATAAATACG. It encodes CASSPPAVGINT. The entire CDR3 sequence reads CASSPPAVGINTQYF.

A remark on this clone: The CDR3 end is not reached by the read, which stops 3 residues before it; the germline J gene fills it in. The chain uses TRBV19 and TRBJ1-1; D might be TRBD1 (5 bases). Germline V gene sequence: CDR1 LNHDA, CDR2 SQIVND (reference sequence). V was pared by 3 bases and J by 4 bases, with 9 bases between. This CDR3 is 13 amino acids long. Incomplete CDR3 DNA: TGTGCCAGTAGTATGTTGGGGGGCACTGAA. Translating gives CASSMLGGTE. The whole CDR3 protein reads CASSMLGGTEAFF.

To note about this clone: The read terminates 3 residues ahead of where the CDR3 ends, so the germline J gene completes it. V usage is TRBV7-8 and J usage is TRBJ2-3; 10 bases align to TRBD2. This CDR3 is built from 16 residues. Germline loops: CDR1 SGHVS, CDR2 FQNEAQ. After removal of 2 bases from V and 1 base from J, the junction contained 3 bases not matched to a gene. The CDR3 loop is CASSLTGTSGTDTQYF. The part of the CDR3 DNA that was read is TGTGCCAGCAGCTTAACCGGGACTAGCGGCACAGATACG. The entire variable domain, with the rest obtained from reference TRBV7-8 and TRBJ2-3, is as follows: GAGVSQSPRYKVAKRGQDVALRCDPISGHVSLFWYQQALGQGPEFLTYFQNEAQLDKSGLPSDRFFAERPEGSVSTLKIQRTQQEDSAVYLCASSLTGTSGTDTQYFGPGTRLTVL.

With regard to this clone: The read ends 3 residues early relative to the CDR3; the germline J gene fills the gap. The chain couples TRBV10-3 to TRBJ2-7; 8 bases align to TRBD1. CDR3 size: 12 residues. Unmatched junction bases numbered 4, after V lost 7 bases and J lost 5 bases. Per germline, CDR1 ENHRY and CDR2 SYGVKD. This CDR3 reads CAITGQGNEQYF. CDR3 bases read: TGTGCCATCACTGGACAGGGCAACGAG.

As concerns this clone: The read halts 3 residues ahead of the CDR3 end, with the missing end drawn from the germline J gene. The chain joins TRBV5-6 to TRBJ1-1; no firm D call. V lost 5 bases, J lost 2 bases, and 13 bases lay in between. Germline CDR1 SGHDT, CDR2 YYEEEE. There are 14 residues in the CDR3. The CDR3 bases that were read are TGTGCCAGCAGAGCTTTTTCGGTTAACACTGAA. It yields the protein CASRAFSVNTE. The CDR3, in full, reads CASRAFSVNTEAFF.

In regard to this clone: Read coverage stops 3 residues before the CDR3 terminus; the germline J gene supplies the remainder. This sequence joins TRBV20-1 and TRBJ2-3, with 7 positions matching TRBD2. V gave up 4 bases and J gave up 2 bases; unmatched junction bases: 12. CDR1 is DFQATT, CDR2 SNEGSKA, per germline (reference sequence). The CDR3 sequence is 16 residues long. The CDR3 spells CSATERTRSLTDTQYF. CDR3 DNA (partial): TGCAGTGCTACGGAACGGACTAGGTCGCTCACAGATACG.

About this clone: The read stops 3 residues short of the end of the CDR3; the missing end is completed from the germline J gene. The chain has TRBV20-1 and TRBJ1-2; D gene unclear. Germline CDR1 and CDR2: DFQATT and SNEGSKA (reference sequence). CDR3 length equals 16 residues. The V end lost 3 bases, the J end lost 6 bases, and 23 bases lay between the germline ends. CDR3 DNA, as far as it was read: TGCAGTGCTAGTCCCCCCGTACCCCTAGGAAGAGATGGC. Its protein is CSASPPVPLGRDG. The entire CDR3 is CSASPPVPLGRDGYTF.

The sequenced CDR3 bases are TGTGCCAGTAGTATGGGGAGCAGGGGGTACTACGAG. Encoded protein: CASSMGSRGYYE. The full CDR3 is CASSMGSRGYYEQYF. The chain is built from TRBV19 and TRBJ2-7, with 7 bases aligning to TRBD1. From the germline J gene comes the end of the CDR3, since the read stops 3 residues before it. The V segment lost 3 bases and the J segment 3 bases; nucleotides outside the gene matches: 8. CDR1 is LNHDA, CDR2 SQIVND, per germline (reference sequence). The CDR3 sequence is 15 residues long.

CDR3: CASGRGYGYTF. The sequenced CDR3 bases are TGTGCCAGTGGTCGGGGCTATGGC. The gene calls are TRBV19 and TRBJ1-2; the D is unclear. The read ends 3 residues before the CDR3 terminus; that terminus is restored from the germline J gene. Germline V gene data show CDR1 as LNHDA and CDR2 as SQIVND (reference sequence). V was clipped by 8 bases and J by 4 bases, with 8 bases between them. The length of the CDR3 is 11 residues.

Comment on this clone: The CDR3 end falls 3 residues outside the read, so it is completed with the germline J gene. The rearrangement joins TRBV28 to TRBJ1-4; D perhaps matches TRBD1 (5 bases). The V and J ends lost 5 bases and 1 base respectively, with 20 bases between them. Germline CDR1 reads MDHEN; CDR2 reads SYDVKM. The CDR3 is made up of 18 amino acids. CDR3 amino acids: CASSLPLGRIGTNEKLFF. The part of the CDR3 DNA that was read is TGTGCCAGCAGTCTCCCGTTGGGGCGTATAGGAACTAATGAAAAA.

Details on this clone: From the germline J gene comes the end of the CDR3, since the read stops 3 residues before it. This chain links TRBV11-1 with TRBJ1-1; D is unclear. V was shortened by 5 bases and J by 0 bases, with 13 bases between the two germline ends. Germline lookup yields CDR1 SGHAT and CDR2 FQDESV (reference sequence). The CDR3 totals 15 residues. The CDR3 bases that were read are TGTGCCAGCAGCCCACCGAGGGTTATGAACACTGAA. It yields the protein CASSPPRVMNTE. From start to end, the CDR3 is CASSPPRVMNTEAFF.

With regard to this clone: The missing CDR3 end, 3 residues past where the read stops, is filled in from the germline J gene. The J gene is TRBJ1-1, the V gene TRBV30, with 8 bases matching TRBD1. Per germline, CDR1 GTSNPN and CDR2 SVGIG (reference sequence). The ends lost 2 bases at V and 7 bases at J; junction bases unmatched: 3. The CDR3 loop spans 12 amino acids. CDR3 protein: CAWSWTGSEAFF. The sequenced CDR3 bases are TGTGCCTGGAGTTGGACAGGGAGTGAA. Using reference TRBV30 and TRBJ1-1 for the parts outside the CDR3, the full variable domain is SQTIHQWPATLVQPVGSPLSLECTVEGTSNPNLYWYRQAAGRGLQLLFYSVGIGQISSEVPQNLSASRPQDRQFILSSKKLLLSDSGFYLCAWSWTGSEAFFGQGTRLTVV.

About this clone: The read ends 3 residues before the CDR3 terminus; that terminus is restored from the germline J gene. The chain employs TRBV20-1 and TRBJ1-2; 7 bases are a match to TRBD1. V shed 6 bases and J 5 bases; nucleotides not matched to a gene: 9. The CDR3 contains 13 residues. Germline loops: CDR1 DFQATT, CDR2 SNEGSKA (reference sequence). The CDR3 is CSAELTGVYGYTF. Incomplete CDR3 DNA: TGCAGTGCAGAGCTCACAGGGGTGTATGGC.

On this clone: The read terminates 3 residues before the CDR3 end, so the remaining end is supplied by the germline J gene. This chain connects TRBV15 to TRBJ2-2, with D possibly matching TRBD2 (6 bases). Looked up from germline, CDR1 is LNHNV and CDR2 is YYDKDF (reference sequence). V lost 0 bases, J lost 4 bases, and 12 bases lay in between. This CDR3 contains 16 residues. Partial CDR3 DNA: TGTGCCACCAGCAGAGATCGGGGGATTGGCACCGGGGAG. Its protein product is CATSRDRGIGTGE. From start to end, the CDR3 is CATSRDRGIGTGELFF.

In the case of this clone: The read terminates 3 residues ahead of where the CDR3 ends, so the germline J gene completes it. The chain links TRBV5-1 to TRBJ2-2; 8 bases align to TRBD1. The germline V gene has CDR1 SGHRS and CDR2 YFSETQ. With 3 bases clipped from V and 3 bases from J, the junction kept 7 bases outside the gene matches. The CDR3 loop spans 16 amino acids. The part of the CDR3 DNA that was read is TGCGCCAGCAGCTCTTTACAGGGGGTCGACACCGGGGAG. Translating it yields CASSSLQGVDTGE. The entire CDR3 sequence reads CASSSLQGVDTGELFF.

Turning to this clone: The DNA ends 3 residues before the CDR3 does, and the rest of the CDR3 is filled in from the germline J gene. This chain connects TRBV6-1 to TRBJ2-4, with D possibly matching TRBD1 (5 bases). Looked up from germline, CDR1 is MNHNS and CDR2 is SASEGT. The CDR3 contains 15 residues. The CDR3 sequence is CASSGDSYYNYGQYF. CDR3 bases read: TGTGCCAGCAGTGGAGACAGCTACTATAACTATGGT.

Points on this clone: The CDR3 end is not reached by the read, which stops 3 residues before it; the germline J gene fills it in. The chain links TRBV19 to TRBJ2-1; 8 bases are a match to TRBD2. The CDR3 loop spans 17 amino acids. Germline values: CDR1 LNHDA, CDR2 SQIVND (reference sequence). Trimming removed 0 bases from V and 0 bases from J; junction bases left unmatched: 4. Incomplete CDR3 DNA: TGTGCCAGTAGTATAGAACTAGCGGTTTTCTCCTACAATGAG. This encodes CASSIELAVFSYNE. The full CDR3 protein reads CASSIELAVFSYNEQFF.

About this clone itself: The read finishes 3 residues shy of the CDR3 end, and the germline J gene is used to complete it. The rearrangement links TRBV19 to TRBJ1-2; D is unresolved. The CDR3 is 14 amino acids. In germline, CDR1 is LNHDA, CDR2 SQIVND (reference sequence). The sequenced part of the CDR3 DNA is TGTGCCAGTAGACCAGTAGCGGGAAGCGTTGAC. Its translation is CASRPVAGSVD. The full CDR3 reads CASRPVAGSVDYTF.

Concerning this clone itself: Coverage ceases 3 residues before the CDR3 finishes, and the germline J gene fills in the end. The gene calls are TRBV2 and TRBJ2-7, with TRBD2 matching over 10 bases. The trim removed 2 bases at V and 2 bases at J, leaving 12 bases unmatched. Looked up from germline, CDR1 is SNHLY and CDR2 is FYNNEI. The CDR3 covers 18 residues. CDR3 in amino acids: CASSETGTSAIKPYEQYF. The sequenced part of the CDR3 DNA is TGTGCCAGCAGTGAAACAGGGACTAGCGCCATCAAGCCCTACGAG.

Concerning this clone itself: Read data end 3 residues before the CDR3 end; the end is taken from the germline J gene. The chain is built from TRBV6-2 or TRBV6-3 and TRBJ1-2; 10 bases are a match to TRBD1. The CDR3 has 16 residues. Trimming at V came to 6 bases and at J to 1 base, leaving 8 bases not matched to a gene. Germline lookup yields CDR1 MNHEY and CDR2 SVGEGT. The chain's CDR3 is CASRDVGDRGNYGYTF. The CDR3 DNA, read in part, is TGTGCCAGCAGAGACGTGGGGGACAGGGGTAACTATGGC.

For this clone: Coverage ceases 3 residues before the CDR3 finishes, and the germline J gene fills in the end. The chain links TRBV6-2 or TRBV6-3 to TRBJ2-7, with D perhaps matching TRBD1 (6 bases). Germline-derived CDR1 and CDR2 are MNHEY and SVGEGT. The V gene lost 3 bases and the J gene lost 1 base, with 16 bases spanning the gap. The CDR3 is 16 amino acids. CDR3 sequence reads: CASSYALAGVSYEQYF. CDR3 DNA, as far as it was read: TGTGCCAGCAGTTATGCCCTAGCAGGGGTTTCCTACGAG.

To note about this clone: The read falls 3 residues short of the CDR3 end, and the missing part is taken from the germline J gene. The chain employs TRBV10-3 and TRBJ2-1, with TRBD2 matching over 12 bases. V dropped 4 bases and J dropped 6; count of bases not matched to a gene: 7. The CDR3 sequence is 16 residues long. Germline CDR1 reads ENHRY; CDR2 reads SYGVKD. The CDR3 reads CAISGRLAGDGNEQFF. The sequenced CDR3 bases are TGTGCCATCAGTGGTAGACTAGCGGGGGACGGCAATGAG.

For this clone: The CDR3 end lies 3 residues beyond the end of the read and is filled in from the germline J gene. The genes are TRBV4-1 and TRBJ2-1; TRBD2 matches at 8 bases. This CDR3 is 16 amino acids long. Germline trimming cut 4 bases from V and 6 bases from J; bases unmatched to any gene: 11. Per germline, CDR1 MGHRA and CDR2 YSYEKL. The sequenced CDR3 bases are TGCGCCAGCAGCCCGGCTAGACTAGCGATATCCAATGAG. It yields the protein CASSPARLAISNE. The whole CDR3 region reads CASSPARLAISNEQFF.